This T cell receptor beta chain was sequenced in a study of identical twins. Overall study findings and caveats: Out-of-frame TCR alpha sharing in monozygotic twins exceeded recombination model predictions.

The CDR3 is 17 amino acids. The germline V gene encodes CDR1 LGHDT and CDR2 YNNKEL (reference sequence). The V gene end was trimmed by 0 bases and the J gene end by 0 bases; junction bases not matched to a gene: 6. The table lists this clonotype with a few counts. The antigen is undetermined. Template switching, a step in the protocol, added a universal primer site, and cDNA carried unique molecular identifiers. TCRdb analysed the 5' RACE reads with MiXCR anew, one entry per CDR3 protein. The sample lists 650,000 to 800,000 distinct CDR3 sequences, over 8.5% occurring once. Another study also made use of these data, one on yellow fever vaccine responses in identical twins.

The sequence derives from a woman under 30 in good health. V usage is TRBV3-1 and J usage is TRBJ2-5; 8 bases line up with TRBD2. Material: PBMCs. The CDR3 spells CASSQDVASGYQETQYF. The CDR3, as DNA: TGTGCCAGCAGCCAAGATGTGGCTAGCGGGTACCAAGAGACCCAGTACTTC.